This T cell receptor beta chain appears in the sequencing data of a study of blood T cell repertoires in COVID-19. Study summary: The samples span acute and convalescent COVID-19 from the United States, Italy and Spain.

TCRdb's table, derived via immunoSEQ multiplex PCR, lists solely in-frame clones and lacks some. The sample shows some 450,000 clones, roughly 89% of them seen only once. Seattle participants joined during active infection and were tracked over time. V lost 4 bases to trimming and J lost 0 bases, with 10 bases between them. The CDR3 is 15 residues long. Germline assignment: CDR1 LNHDA and CDR2 SQIVND (reference sequence). Sequencing used peripheral blood. The sequence came from a man between 18 and 35 years old with COVID-19, enrolled during active disease. V gene TRBV19 combines with J gene TRBJ1-5, with D possibly TRBD1 on 6 matching bases. CDR3 DNA: TGTGCCAGTAGTACTTGGACAGATAGCAATCAGCCCCAGCATTTT. It codes for CASSTWTDSNQPQHF.